A single sample is the source of the 7 T cell receptor beta chains below, sequenced in a study of shared clonotypes between healthy human individuals. Method: immunoSEQ multiplex PCR; TCRdb's copy keeps in-frame clones and lacks some. There are 1,400,000 or so clones in the sample; 97% to 99% occur only once, and 0.36% lies in the top ten. Material: naive CD4+ T cells sorted from blood. Subset noted: CD45RA+ positively selected. The source of these receptors is a man aged 25-45 years in good health.

The chain joins TRBV9 to TRBJ2-4, with 9 positions matching TRBD1. The length of the CDR3 is 15 residues. Germline loops: CDR1 SGDLS, CDR2 YYNGEE. After removal of 0 bases from V and 6 bases from J, the junction contained 4 bases not matched to a gene. The CDR3 here is CASSVGTGVGNIQYF. In nucleotides, the CDR3 is TGTGCCAGCAGCGTAGGGACAGGGGTGGGAAACATTCAGTACTTC.

J is TRBJ2-1 and V is TRBV19; the match to TRBD2 covers 16 bases. The CDR3 is 15 amino acids. Germline V gives CDR1 LNHDA, CDR2 SQIVND (reference sequence). V lost 3 bases, J lost 8 bases, and 1 base stayed unmatched. The CDR3 spells CASSMGTSGRDEQFF. CDR3 DNA: TGTGCCAGTAGTATGGGGACTAGCGGGAGGGATGAGCAGTTCTTC.

The chain has TRBV7-2 and TRBJ2-3, with 8 bases aligning to TRBD1. Losses at the gene ends were 0 bases for V and 4 bases for J; bases not matched to a gene: 15. This CDR3 contains 19 residues. Germline CDR1 SGHTA, CDR2 FQGNSA. Here the CDR3 reads CASSLAGQGALYFSDTQYF. In nucleotides, the CDR3 is TGTGCCAGCAGCTTAGCTGGGCAGGGGGCACTCTATTTCTCAGATACGCAGTATTTT.

The chain carries TRBV5-1 and TRBJ2-2; D might be TRBD1 (6 bases). This CDR3 has 16 amino acids. V lost 0 bases to trimming and J lost 4 bases, with 13 bases between them. Germline V gives CDR1 SGHRS, CDR2 YFSETQ. The CDR3 bases are TGCGCCAGCAGCTTGGGGACAGACTGGAGCACCGGGGAGCTGTTTTTT. Translated: CASSLGTDWSTGELFF.

The rearrangement uses TRBV13 and TRBJ2-7; 7 bases are shared with TRBD1. From germline, CDR1 is PRHDT and CDR2 FYEKMQ (reference sequence). The CDR3 length is 14 residues. The V segment lost 5 bases and the J segment 4 bases; nucleotides outside the gene matches: 8. CDR3 sequence (DNA): TGTGCCAGCAGCCCCTGGGGACAGATTTACGAGCAGTACTTC. Amino acid sequence: CASSPWGQIYEQYF.

This rearrangement joins TRBV28 to TRBJ2-7, with TRBD2 matching over 11 bases. The CDR3 consists of 17 residues. Germline loops: CDR1 MDHEN, CDR2 SYDVKM. V shed 5 bases, J shed 1 base, and the junction held 10 bases outside the gene matches. Written as DNA, the CDR3 is TGTGCCAGCAGTCATAAAACCGGGACTAGCGGTTCCTACGAGCAGTACTTC. Translated, it gives CASSHKTGTSGSYEQYF.

The chain couples TRBV7-9 to TRBJ1-1, with no clear D. Germline V lookup: CDR1 SEHNR, CDR2 FQNEAQ (reference sequence). CDR3 size: 13 residues. Trimming took off 4 bases at V and 1 base at J, with 7 bases between the two ends. For the CDR3, the DNA is TGTGCCAGCAGCTCCGCAGGGAACACTGAAGCTTTCTTT. It is translated as CASSSAGNTEAFF.